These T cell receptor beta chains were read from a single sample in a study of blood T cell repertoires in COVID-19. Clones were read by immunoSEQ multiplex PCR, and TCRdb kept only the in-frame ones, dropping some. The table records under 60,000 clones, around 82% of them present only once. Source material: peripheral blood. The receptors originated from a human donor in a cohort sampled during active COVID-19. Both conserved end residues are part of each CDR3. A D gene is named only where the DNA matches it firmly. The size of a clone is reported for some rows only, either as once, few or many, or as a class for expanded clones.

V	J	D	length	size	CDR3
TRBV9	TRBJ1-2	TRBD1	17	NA	CASSAGTGDRINYGYTF
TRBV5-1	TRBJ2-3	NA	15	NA	CASRSGGIGADTQYF
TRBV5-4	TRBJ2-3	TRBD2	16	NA	CASSPRSGTSQDTQYF
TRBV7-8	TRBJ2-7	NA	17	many	CASSLRGNALGSYEQYF
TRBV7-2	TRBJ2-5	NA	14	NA	CASSRGASGETQYF
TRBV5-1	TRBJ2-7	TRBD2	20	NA	CASSLAKPGLAGPSSYEQYF
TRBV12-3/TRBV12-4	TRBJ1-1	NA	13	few	CASTLGSNTEAFF
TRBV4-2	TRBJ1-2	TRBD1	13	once	CASSQPQGWGYTF
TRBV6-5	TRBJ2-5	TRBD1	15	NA	CASSPGGQPQETQYF
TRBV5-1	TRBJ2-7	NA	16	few	CASSLASGTSPYEQYF
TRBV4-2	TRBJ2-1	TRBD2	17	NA	CASSQRVTSGAYNEQFF
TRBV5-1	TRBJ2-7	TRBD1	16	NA	CASSFTLRGGGYEQYF
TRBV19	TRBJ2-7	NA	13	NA	CASKLTPTHEQYF
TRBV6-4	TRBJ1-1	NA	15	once	CASREDLHGSTEAFF
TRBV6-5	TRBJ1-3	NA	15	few	CASSYSDSSGNTIYF
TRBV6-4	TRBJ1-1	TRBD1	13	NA	CASSETGDTEAFF
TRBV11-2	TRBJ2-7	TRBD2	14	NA	CASSFTRGAYEQYF
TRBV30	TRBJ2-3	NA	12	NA	CAWSVQGDTQYF
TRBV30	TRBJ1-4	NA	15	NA	CAWRGGQSTNEKLFF
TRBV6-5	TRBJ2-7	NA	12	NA	CASNQGLLEQYF
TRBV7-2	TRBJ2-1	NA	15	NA	CASVPRGNSYNEQFF
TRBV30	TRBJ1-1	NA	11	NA	CAWDKQFGAFF
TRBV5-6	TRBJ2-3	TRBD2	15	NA	CASSWPGGAVDTQYF
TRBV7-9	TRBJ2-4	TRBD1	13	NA	CASSLGQANIQYF
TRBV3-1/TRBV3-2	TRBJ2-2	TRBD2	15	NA	CASRLGLVGTGELFF
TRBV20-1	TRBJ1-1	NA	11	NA	CSSTGWAEAFF